The clone carrying this T cell receptor beta chain was observed once. Generated by immunoSEQ multiplex PCR, the TCRdb table keeps only in-frame clones and is missing some. The sample carries around 94,000 clones, 84% recorded once. This specimen comes from a study of blood T cell repertoires in COVID-19. The CDR3 runs 16 residues. V dropped 3 bases and J dropped 4; count of bases not matched to a gene: 8. Germline V gene lookup returns CDR1 LNHDA and CDR2 SQIVND (reference sequence). The material sequenced was peripheral blood. The clonotype was recovered from a man between 60 and 75 years old with acute or convalescent COVID-19. V and J are TRBV19 and TRBJ1-3; 8 nucleotides match TRBD1. In nucleotides, the CDR3 is TGTGCCAGTAGTATCCTGCCACAGGGGGAAGGAAACACCATATATTTT. Its protein product is CASSILPQGEGNTIYF.